What follows are 24 T cell receptor beta chains derived from one specimen sequenced in a study of T-cell reconstitution after alpha-beta-depleted transplantation in children. Unique molecular identifiers were incorporated when the TCRbeta library was constructed. MiXCR, run by TCRdb on the PCR reads, gives a single entry per CDR3 protein. Among 500,000 to 750,000 distinct CDR3 sequences listed, 10% to 15% were seen once. Sequenced here: PBMCs, mostly from graft donor cells, sampled 360 days after TCRalphabeta/CD19-depleted stem cell transplant. The receptors here all came from a male patient younger than 18 who had a stem cell transplant for acute myeloid leukemia, so the T cells may come from the graft donor.

This clonotype was picked up a small number of times. The rearrangement joins TRBV29-1 to TRBJ2-7; D might be TRBD1 or TRBD2, each matching 5 bases. The ends were cut back, 0 bases at V and 6 bases at J, with 18 bases in the middle. The length of the CDR3 is 15 residues. Germline assignment: CDR1 SQVTM and CDR2 ANQGSEA. CDR3 amino acids: CSVEDGGRWAGEQYF. The CDR3 region has the DNA TGCAGCGTTGAAGATGGGGGAAGGTGGGCCGGCGAGCAGTACTTC.

The chain combines TRBV7-2 with TRBJ2-3; 7 bases are shared with TRBD2. Unmatched junction bases numbered 13, after V lost 8 bases and J lost 2 bases. Germline V gene sequence: CDR1 SGHTA, CDR2 FQGNSA. CDR3 size: 16 residues. CDR3 amino acids: CASGLSSGHVTDTQYF. The CDR3 DNA is TGTGCCAGCGGACTTTCTAGCGGTCACGTCACAGATACGCAGTATTTT.

This clonotype was counted only a few times. The rearrangement links TRBV29-1 to TRBJ1-5, with TRBD1 matching over 9 bases. The CDR3 has 12 amino acids. V lost 7 bases, J lost 5 bases, and 3 bases stayed unmatched. The germline CDR1 and CDR2 sequences are SQVTM and ANQGSEA. CDR3 in DNA: TGCAGCGCTGGACAGGGGCATCAGCCCCAGCATTTT. Amino acids: CSAGQGHQPQHF.

This clonotype was seen only a few times. The V and J genes are TRBV20-1 and TRBJ2-7, with TRBD1 matching 7 bases. This CDR3 is built from 13 residues. The trim removed 2 bases at V and 3 bases at J, leaving 4 bases unmatched. CDR1 DFQATT and CDR2 SNEGSKA come from the germline V gene (reference sequence). CDR3 bases: TGCAGTGCTAGACCGAGACAGGGCTACGAGCAGTACTTC. Protein sequence: CSARPRQGYEQYF.

This clonotype has a handful of counts. As the CDR3 is not closed by the conserved phenylalanine or tryptophan, this likely results from a read error. The chain links TRBV5-1 to TRBJ2-5; 8 bases fit TRBD1. The CDR3 runs to 15 residues. The V gene end was trimmed by 4 bases and the J gene end by 4 bases; junction bases not matched to a gene: 9. Germline values: CDR1 SGHRS, CDR2 YFSETQ. The CDR3 DNA sequence: TGCGCCAGCAGCGCAATACAGGGGGTAGGAGAGACCCAGTACTCC. This codes for CASSAIQGVGETQYS.

This clonotype came up a few times. V usage is TRBV4-3 and J usage is TRBJ2-1; 8 bases agree with TRBD2. The V segment lost 4 bases and the J segment 0 bases; nucleotides outside the gene matches: 8. CDR1 LGHNA and CDR2 YSLEER come from the germline V gene. The CDR3 covers 17 residues. CDR3 nucleotides: TGCGCCAGCAGCCGGGAAATAGCGGGGACCTCCTACAATGAGCAGTTCTTC. It encodes CASSREIAGTSYNEQFF.

J is TRBJ1-1 and V is TRBV12-3 or TRBV12-4; D remains unclear. V was shortened by 5 bases and J by 4 bases, with 14 bases between the two germline ends. CDR3 length: 14 amino acids. This CDR3 is CASSPRVSGTEAFF. CDR3 sequence (DNA): TGTGCCAGCAGTCCGAGGGTTAGTGGCACTGAAGCTTTCTTT.

This clonotype was observed at least ten times. The chain combines TRBV6-4 with TRBJ1-5; TRBD1 aligns across 8 bases. V shed 5 bases and J 4 bases; nucleotides not matched to a gene: 1. The CDR3 is 13 residues long. CDR1 is MRHNA, CDR2 SNTAGT, per germline. The CDR3 coding sequence is TGTGCCAGCAGTCGGACAGGGAATCAGCCCCAGCATTTT. It specifies CASSRTGNQPQHF.

This clonotype was observed at least ten times. This chain connects TRBV5-6 to TRBJ2-1; no reliable D call. Germline-derived CDR1 and CDR2 are SGHDT and YYEEEE. The CDR3 extends over 15 amino acids. Trimming took off 2 bases at V and 6 bases at J, with 15 bases between the two ends. The CDR3, as DNA: TGTGCCAGCAGCTTAATCGGCCCATCAAGCAATGAGCAGTTCTTC. Translated: CASSLIGPSSNEQFF.

This chain connects TRBV12-3 or TRBV12-4 to TRBJ2-5, with D possibly being TRBD2 (5 bases). The CDR3 is 13 residues long. V lost 4 bases and J lost 0, with 6 bases in between. CDR3: CASSSDYQETQYF. CDR3 sequence (DNA): TGTGCCAGCAGTTCGGACTACCAAGAGACCCAGTACTTC.

The chain combines TRBV7-6 with TRBJ2-5; D perhaps matches TRBD2 (5 bases). V was shortened by 5 bases and J by 0 bases, with 16 bases between the two germline ends. The CDR3 runs 16 residues. Germline loops: CDR1 SGHVS, CDR2 FNYEAQ. Here the CDR3 reads CASSPSSGMDQETQYF. The CDR3 nucleotides read TGTGCCAGCAGCCCCAGCTCCGGGATGGACCAAGAGACCCAGTACTTC.

This CDR3 reads CASSLAGTNYNEQFF. CDR3 sequence (DNA): TGTGCCAGCAGTTTAGCGGGGACAAATTACAATGAGCAGTTCTTC. The chain carries TRBV6-5 and TRBJ2-1, with TRBD2 identical over 8 bases. V lost 4 bases and J lost 4; bases outside the gene matches: 6. The CDR3 is made up of 15 amino acids. In germline, CDR1 is MNHEY, CDR2 SVGAGI.

This sequence joins TRBV7-2 and TRBJ2-7; tentative D call: TRBD2 (6 bases). Germline V CDR1 and CDR2: SGHTA, FQGNSA. The CDR3 loop spans 14 amino acids. V was shortened by 6 bases and J by 7 bases, with 19 bases between the two germline ends. The CDR3 region has the DNA TGTGCCAGCAGACCACTAGCAGATCGTAGGGAGCAGTACTTC. Amino acids: CASRPLADRREQYF.

The V and J genes are TRBV4-3 and TRBJ2-1; a possible D gene is TRBD1 (6 bases). CDR3 size: 17 residues. Deletions cut 4 bases from V and 0 bases from J, with 16 bases between. Germline V gene sequence: CDR1 LGHNA, CDR2 YSLEER. The CDR3 sequence: CASSRKTGHFSYNEQFF. The CDR3 region has the DNA TGCGCCAGCAGCCGCAAAACGGGACACTTCTCCTACAATGAGCAGTTCTTC.

V gene TRBV28 combines with J gene TRBJ1-5; unclear D gene. This CDR3 contains 12 residues. Germline V gene lookup returns CDR1 MDHEN and CDR2 SYDVKM. V was pared by 3 bases and J by 6 bases, with 6 bases between. In nucleotides, the CDR3 is TGTGCCAGCAGTTTTGGGGTTCAGCCCCAGCATTTT. This encodes CASSFGVQPQHF.

This clonotype came up a few times. This sequence joins TRBV28 and TRBJ2-2; D could derive from TRBD1 or TRBD2 (6 bases each). The CDR3 contains 17 residues. Germline loops: CDR1 MDHEN, CDR2 SYDVKM. With 6 bases removed from V and 7 bases from J, the gap between germline ends came to 24 bases. The CDR3 reads CASRPRGGFRTVGELFF. In DNA, the CDR3 is TGTGCCAGCAGGCCCAGGGGAGGCTTCCGAACAGTCGGGGAGCTGTTTTTT.

The V and J genes are TRBV12-3 or TRBV12-4 and TRBJ2-2; 7 bases match TRBD1. This CDR3 comprises 15 residues. V was pared by 6 bases and J by 7 bases, with 11 bases of the junction left unmatched. The CDR3 is CASSPPGGGFGELFF. The DNA for the CDR3 is TGTGCCAGCAGCCCCCCAGGGGGTGGTTTCGGGGAGCTGTTTTTT.

J is TRBJ2-7 and V is TRBV27, with 7 positions matching TRBD1. The CDR3 spans 17 residues. The V gene end was trimmed by 5 bases and the J gene end by 7 bases; junction bases not matched to a gene: 20. Germline loops: CDR1 MNHEY, CDR2 SMNVEV (reference sequence). The CDR3 loop is CASSLSSSGTATREQYF. The CDR3 DNA is TGTGCCAGCAGTCTCAGCTCTTCCGGGACAGCCACTAGGGAGCAGTACTTC.

This chain joins TRBV20-1 and TRBJ2-7, with 9 bases matching TRBD1. Germline V lookup: CDR1 DFQATT, CDR2 SNEGSKA (reference sequence). V lost 3 bases and J lost 5; bases outside the gene matches: 8. There are 14 residues in the CDR3. This CDR3 reads CSASGIGQGNEQYF. The CDR3 region has the DNA TGCAGTGCTAGCGGAATCGGACAGGGGAACGAGCAGTACTTC.

This clonotype was found many times. This chain connects TRBV27 to TRBJ2-7; 8 bases match TRBD1. Germline assignment: CDR1 MNHEY and CDR2 SMNVEV (reference sequence). V lost 2 bases and J lost 0; bases outside the gene matches: 6. The CDR3 loop spans 16 amino acids. Here the CDR3 reads CASSLRAGQASYEQYF. The CDR3, as DNA: TGTGCCAGCAGTTTACGGGCGGGACAGGCCTCCTACGAGCAGTACTTC.

On this clonotype: This likely comes from a read error, as the CDR3 has no conserved phenylalanine or tryptophan at its end. The rearrangement links TRBV3-1 to TRBJ1-3; 9 nucleotides align to TRBD1. The CDR3 length is 14 residues. The germline V gene encodes CDR1 LGHDT and CDR2 YNNKEL (reference sequence). Unmatched junction bases numbered 2, after V lost 4 bases and J lost 4 bases. The CDR3 sequence: CASSPGTGGNTIYY. In DNA, the CDR3 is TGTGCCAGCAGCCCAGGGACAGGGGGAAACACCATATATTAT.

Points on this clonotype: Relative to the germline gene, one junction end is altered; a read error may explain this. The J gene is TRBJ2-3, the V gene TRBV7-3; no definite D call. Germline loops: CDR1 SGHTA, CDR2 FQGTGA. The CDR3 is made up of 14 amino acids. The CDR3 here is CASSLTKSTDTQCF. The CDR3 DNA follows: TGTGCCAGCAGCCTGACGAAAAGCACAGATACGCAGTGTTTT.

This clonotype was seen a handful of times. J is TRBJ2-2 and V is TRBV12-3 or TRBV12-4; D is unresolved. The CDR3 covers 15 residues. The V and J ends lost 3 bases and 6 bases respectively, with 14 bases between them. CDR3 sequence reads: CASSFVGPGPGELFF. In nucleotides, the CDR3 is TGTGCCAGCAGTTTCGTCGGCCCCGGTCCCGGGGAGCTGTTTTTT.

The rearrangement uses TRBV27 and TRBJ2-7; D unresolved. The CDR3 consists of 11 residues. Trimming left V 5 bases short and J 6 bases short, with 8 bases between. Germline values: CDR1 MNHEY, CDR2 SMNVEV (reference sequence). The CDR3 spells CASSRSGEQYF. As DNA, the CDR3 is TGTGCCAGCAGTCGCTCCGGCGAGCAGTACTTC.